This T cell receptor beta chain originates from a study of shared clonotypes between healthy human individuals. Sequencing was performed with immunoSEQ multiplex PCR; in TCRdb, only in-frame clones are kept and a portion is missing. In the table there are 1.6 million or so clones, roughly 96% of which are singletons. The V and J ends lost 11 bases and 4 bases, in that order; junction bases with no gene match: 7. The germline CDR1 and CDR2 sequences are MDHEN and SYDVKM. This CDR3 has 13 residues. The sequenced sample consisted of naive CD4+ T cells sorted from blood. Subset here: CD45RA+ positively selected. The sequence derives from a man aged 25 to 40 in good health. The V call is TRBV28, the J call TRBJ1-5; 8 bases match TRBD1. In nucleotides, the CDR3 is TGTGCCTCGAGAGACAGGGGTAATCAGCCCCAGCATTTT. Translated: CASRDRGNQPQHF.